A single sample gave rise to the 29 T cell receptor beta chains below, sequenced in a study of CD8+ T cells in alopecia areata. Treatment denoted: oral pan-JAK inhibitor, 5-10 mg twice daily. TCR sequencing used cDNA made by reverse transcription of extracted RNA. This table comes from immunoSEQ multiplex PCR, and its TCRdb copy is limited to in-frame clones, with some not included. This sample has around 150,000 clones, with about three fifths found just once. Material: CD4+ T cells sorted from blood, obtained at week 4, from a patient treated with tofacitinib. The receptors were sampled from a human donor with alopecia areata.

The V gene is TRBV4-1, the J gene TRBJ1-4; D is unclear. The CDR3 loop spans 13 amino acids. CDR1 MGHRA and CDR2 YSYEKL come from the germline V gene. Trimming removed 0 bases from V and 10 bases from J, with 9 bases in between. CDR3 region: CASSQDTEGKLFF. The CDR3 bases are TGCGCCAGCAGCCAAGATACGGAGGGAAAACTGTTTTTT.

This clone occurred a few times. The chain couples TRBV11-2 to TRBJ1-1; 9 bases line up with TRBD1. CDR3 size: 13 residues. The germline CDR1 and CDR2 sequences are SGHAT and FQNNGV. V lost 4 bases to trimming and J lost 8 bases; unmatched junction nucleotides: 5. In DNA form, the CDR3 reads TGTGCCAGCAGCTCCTGGACAGGGGAGGAAGCTTTCTTT. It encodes CASSSWTGEEAFF.

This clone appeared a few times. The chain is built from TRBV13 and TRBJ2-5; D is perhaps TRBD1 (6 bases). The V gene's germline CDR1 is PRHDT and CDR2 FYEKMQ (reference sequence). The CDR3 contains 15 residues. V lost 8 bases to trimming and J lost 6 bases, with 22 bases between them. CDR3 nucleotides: TGTGCCAGCGTAGTAGGGGGACCCACCTGGAAGACCCAGTACTTC. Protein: CASVVGGPTWKTQYF.

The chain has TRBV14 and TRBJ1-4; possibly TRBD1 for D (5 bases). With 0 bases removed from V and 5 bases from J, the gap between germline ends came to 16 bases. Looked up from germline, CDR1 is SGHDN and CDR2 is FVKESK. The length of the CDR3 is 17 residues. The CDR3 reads CASSQDRPGLRNEKLFF. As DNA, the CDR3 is TGTGCCAGCAGCCAAGATAGACCGGGACTGAGGAATGAAAAACTGTTTTTT.

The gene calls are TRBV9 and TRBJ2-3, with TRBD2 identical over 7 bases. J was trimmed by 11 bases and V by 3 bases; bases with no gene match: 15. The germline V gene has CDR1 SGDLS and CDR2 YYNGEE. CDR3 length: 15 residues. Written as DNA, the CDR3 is TGTGCCAGCAGCGGAGGACTAGTCCAGACGGAGGGGCAGTATTTT. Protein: CASSGGLVQTEGQYF.

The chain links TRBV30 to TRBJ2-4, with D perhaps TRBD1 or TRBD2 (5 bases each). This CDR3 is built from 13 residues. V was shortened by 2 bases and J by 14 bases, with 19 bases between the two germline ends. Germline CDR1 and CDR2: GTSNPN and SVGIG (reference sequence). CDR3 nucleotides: TGTGCCTGGAGTCGCGACTCCGGGACGGCGGAGTACTTC. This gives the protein CAWSRDSGTAEYF.

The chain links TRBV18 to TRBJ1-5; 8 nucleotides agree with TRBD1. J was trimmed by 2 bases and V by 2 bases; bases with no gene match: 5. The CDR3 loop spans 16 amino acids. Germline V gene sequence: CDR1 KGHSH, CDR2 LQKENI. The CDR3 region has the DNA TGTGCCAGCTCACCAACAGGGGGTTTGGGCAATCAGCCCCAGCATTTT. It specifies CASSPTGGLGNQPQHF.

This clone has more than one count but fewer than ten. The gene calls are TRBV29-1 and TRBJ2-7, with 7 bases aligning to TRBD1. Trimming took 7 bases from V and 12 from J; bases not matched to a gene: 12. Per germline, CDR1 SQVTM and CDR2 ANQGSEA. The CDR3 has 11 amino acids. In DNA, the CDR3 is TGCAGCGCGGGGACAGCCCAATTTAGGTACTTC. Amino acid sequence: CSAGTAQFRYF.

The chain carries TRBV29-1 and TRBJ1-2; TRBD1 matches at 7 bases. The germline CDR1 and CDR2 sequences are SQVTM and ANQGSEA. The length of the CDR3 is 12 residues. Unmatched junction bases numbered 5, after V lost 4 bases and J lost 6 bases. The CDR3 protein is CSVVTGLDGYTF. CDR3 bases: TGCAGCGTTGTGACAGGGCTCGATGGCTACACCTTC.

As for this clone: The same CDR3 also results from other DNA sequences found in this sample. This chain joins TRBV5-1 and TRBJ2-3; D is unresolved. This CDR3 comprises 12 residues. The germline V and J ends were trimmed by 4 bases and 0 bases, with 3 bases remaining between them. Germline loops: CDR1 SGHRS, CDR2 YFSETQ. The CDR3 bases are TGCGCCAGCAGCCTAAGCACAGATACGCAGTATTTT. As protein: CASSLSTDTQYF.

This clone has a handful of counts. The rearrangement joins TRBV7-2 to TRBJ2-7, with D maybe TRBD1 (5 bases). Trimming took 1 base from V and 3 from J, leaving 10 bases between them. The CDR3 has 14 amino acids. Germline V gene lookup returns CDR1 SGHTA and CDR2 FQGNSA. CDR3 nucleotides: TGTGCCAGCAGCTTAGAGCCAGGGATCTACGAGCAGTACTTC. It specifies CASSLEPGIYEQYF.

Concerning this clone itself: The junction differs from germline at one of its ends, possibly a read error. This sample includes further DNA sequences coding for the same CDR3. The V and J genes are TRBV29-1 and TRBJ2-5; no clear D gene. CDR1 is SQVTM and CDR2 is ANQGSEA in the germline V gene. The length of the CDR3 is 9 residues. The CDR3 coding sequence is TGCAGCGTCGAAGAGACCCAGTACTTC. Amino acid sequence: CSVEETQYF. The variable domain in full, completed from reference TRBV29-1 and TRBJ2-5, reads SAVISQKPSRDICQRGTSLTIQCQVDSQVTMMFWYRQQPGQSLTLIATANQGSEATYESGFVIDKFPISRPNLTFSTLTVSNMSPEDSSIYLCSVEETQYFGPGTRLLVL.

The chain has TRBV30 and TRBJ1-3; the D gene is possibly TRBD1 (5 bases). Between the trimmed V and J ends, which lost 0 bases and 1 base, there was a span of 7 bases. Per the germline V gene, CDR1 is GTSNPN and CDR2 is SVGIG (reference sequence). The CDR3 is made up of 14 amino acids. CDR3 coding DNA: TGTGCCTGGAGTGTACCAGGGTCTGGAAACACCATATATTTT. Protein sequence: CAWSVPGSGNTIYF.

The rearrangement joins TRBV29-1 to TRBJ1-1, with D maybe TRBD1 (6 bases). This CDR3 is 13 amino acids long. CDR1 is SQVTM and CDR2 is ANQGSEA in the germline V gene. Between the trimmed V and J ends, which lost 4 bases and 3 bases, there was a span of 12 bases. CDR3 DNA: TGCAGCGTTGTGCGGGGGGCGGACACTGAAGCTTTCTTT. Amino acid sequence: CSVVRGADTEAFF.

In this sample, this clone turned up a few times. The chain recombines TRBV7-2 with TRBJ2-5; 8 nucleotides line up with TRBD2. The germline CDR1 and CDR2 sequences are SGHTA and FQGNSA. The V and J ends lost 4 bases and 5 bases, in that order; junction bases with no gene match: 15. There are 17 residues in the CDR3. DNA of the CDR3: TGTGCCAGCAGCTCGATCCTCACGGGACTAGGTCTCGAGACCCAGTACTTC. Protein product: CASSSILTGLGLETQYF.

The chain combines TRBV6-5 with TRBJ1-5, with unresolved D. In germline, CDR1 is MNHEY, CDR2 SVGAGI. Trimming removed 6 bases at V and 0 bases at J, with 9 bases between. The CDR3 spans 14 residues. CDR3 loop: CASSGRDSNQPQHF. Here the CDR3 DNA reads TGTGCCAGCAGCGGGAGGGATAGCAATCAGCCCCAGCATTTT.

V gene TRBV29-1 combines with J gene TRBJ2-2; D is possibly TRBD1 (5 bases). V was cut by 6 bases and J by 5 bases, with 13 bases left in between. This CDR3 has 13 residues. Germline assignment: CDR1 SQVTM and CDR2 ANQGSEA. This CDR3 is CSVGQLGTGELFF. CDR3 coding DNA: TGCAGCGTGGGGCAGCTAGGAACCGGGGAGCTGTTTTTT.

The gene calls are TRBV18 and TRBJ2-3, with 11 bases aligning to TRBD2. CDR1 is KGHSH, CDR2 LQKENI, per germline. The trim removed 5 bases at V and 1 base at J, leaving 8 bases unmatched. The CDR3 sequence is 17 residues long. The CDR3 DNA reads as TGTGCCAGCTCATCTGGACTAGCGGGCACTGGCACAGATACGCAGTATTTT. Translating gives CASSSGLAGTGTDTQYF.

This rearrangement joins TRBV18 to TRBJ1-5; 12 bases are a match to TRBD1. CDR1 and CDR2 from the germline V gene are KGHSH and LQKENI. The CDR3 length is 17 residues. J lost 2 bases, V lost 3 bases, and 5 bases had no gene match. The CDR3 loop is CASSPMGQGAGNQPQHF. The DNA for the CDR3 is TGTGCCAGCTCACCTATGGGACAGGGGGCCGGCAATCAGCCCCAGCATTTT.

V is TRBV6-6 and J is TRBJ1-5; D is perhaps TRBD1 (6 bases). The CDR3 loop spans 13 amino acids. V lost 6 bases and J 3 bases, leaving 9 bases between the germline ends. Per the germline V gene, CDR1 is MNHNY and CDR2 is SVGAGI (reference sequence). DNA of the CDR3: TGTGCCAGCAGCCACAGGGACAATCAGCCCCAGCATTTT. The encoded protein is CASSHRDNQPQHF.

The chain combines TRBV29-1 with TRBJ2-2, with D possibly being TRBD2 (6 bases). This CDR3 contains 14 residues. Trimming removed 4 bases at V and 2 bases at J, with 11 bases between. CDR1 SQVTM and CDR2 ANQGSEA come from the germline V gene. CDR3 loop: CSVGRVGNTGELFF. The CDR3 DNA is TGCAGCGTTGGGAGGGTAGGAAACACCGGGGAGCTGTTTTTT.

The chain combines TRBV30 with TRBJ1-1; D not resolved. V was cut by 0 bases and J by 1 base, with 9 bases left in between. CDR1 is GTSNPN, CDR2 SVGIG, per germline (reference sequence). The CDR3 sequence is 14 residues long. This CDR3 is CAWSVPGENTEAFF. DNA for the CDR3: TGTGCCTGGAGTGTACCTGGGGAGAACACTGAAGCTTTCTTT.

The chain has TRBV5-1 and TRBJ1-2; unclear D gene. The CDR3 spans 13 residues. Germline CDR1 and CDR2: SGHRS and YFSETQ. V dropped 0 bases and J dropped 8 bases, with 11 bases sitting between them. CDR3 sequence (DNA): TGCGCCAGCAGCTTGGAGCGCACCCACGGCTACACCTTC. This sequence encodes CASSLERTHGYTF.

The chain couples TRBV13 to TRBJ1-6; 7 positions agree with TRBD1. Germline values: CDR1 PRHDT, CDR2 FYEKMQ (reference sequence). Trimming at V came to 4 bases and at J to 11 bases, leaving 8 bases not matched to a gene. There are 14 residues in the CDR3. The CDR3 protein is CASSSAWDSTPLHF. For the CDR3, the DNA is TGTGCCAGCAGCTCCGCGTGGGACAGTACACCCCTCCACTTT.

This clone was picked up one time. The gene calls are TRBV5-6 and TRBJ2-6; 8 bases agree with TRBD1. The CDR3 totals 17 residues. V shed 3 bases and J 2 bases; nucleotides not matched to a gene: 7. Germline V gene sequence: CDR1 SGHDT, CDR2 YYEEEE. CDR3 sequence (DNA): TGTGCCAGCAGCTCCCGACAGGGGATTCCTGGGGCCAACGTCCTGACTTTC. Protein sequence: CASSSRQGIPGANVLTF.

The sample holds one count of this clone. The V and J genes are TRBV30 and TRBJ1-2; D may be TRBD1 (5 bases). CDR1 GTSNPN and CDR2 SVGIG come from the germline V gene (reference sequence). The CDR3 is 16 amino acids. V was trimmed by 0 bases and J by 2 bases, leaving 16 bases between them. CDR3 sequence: CAWSVSGTVVNYGYTF. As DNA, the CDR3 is TGTGCCTGGAGTGTATCGGGGACTGTCGTCAACTATGGCTACACCTTC.

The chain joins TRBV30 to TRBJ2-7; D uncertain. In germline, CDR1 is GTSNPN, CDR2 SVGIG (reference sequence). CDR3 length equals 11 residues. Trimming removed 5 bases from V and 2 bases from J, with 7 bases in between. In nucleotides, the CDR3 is TGTGCCTGGGGAACTCCCTACGAGCAGTACTTC. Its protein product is CAWGTPYEQYF. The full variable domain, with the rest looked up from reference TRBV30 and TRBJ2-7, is SQTIHQWPATLVQPVGSPLSLECTVEGTSNPNLYWYRQAAGRGLQLLFYSVGIGQISSEVPQNLSASRPQDRQFILSSKKLLLSDSGFYLCAWGTPYEQYFGPGTRLTVT.

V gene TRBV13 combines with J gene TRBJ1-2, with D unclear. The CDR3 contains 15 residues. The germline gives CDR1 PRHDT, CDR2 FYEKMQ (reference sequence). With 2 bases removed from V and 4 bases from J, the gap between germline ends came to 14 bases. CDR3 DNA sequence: TGTGCCAGCAGCTTAACCGGCAACGCTGGCTATGGCTACACCTTC. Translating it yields CASSLTGNAGYGYTF.

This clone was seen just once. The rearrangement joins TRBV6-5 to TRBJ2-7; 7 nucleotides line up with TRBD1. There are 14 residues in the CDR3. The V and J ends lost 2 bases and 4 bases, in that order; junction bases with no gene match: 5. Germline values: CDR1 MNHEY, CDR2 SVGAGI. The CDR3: CASSYRQGTYEQYF. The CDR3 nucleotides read TGTGCCAGCAGTTACAGACAGGGAACTTACGAGCAGTACTTC.